This is a list of T cell receptor beta chains from one sample in a study of cytomegalovirus exposure and HLA in healthy donors. Some clones are missing from TCRdb's copy, which holds only in-frame ones; the method was immunoSEQ multiplex PCR. Of some 160,000 clones in the sample, more than 70% were seen once. Source material: PBMCs. These receptors came from a man between 18 and 29 years old in good health and CMV-seronegative. CDR3s include the opening cysteine and the closing phenylalanine or tryptophan. D genes are given only for firm matches. Clone size is shown for a subset of rows, as once, few, many or a class of expanded clone.

TRBJ1-3,TRBV13,16,.,.,TGTGCCAGCAGCTCACCTACACAGGGTGACGGAAACACCATATATTTT,CASSSPTQGDGNTIYF
TRBJ2-7,TRBV21-1,15,.,.,TGTGCCAGCGGGAGAAAGGCCTTAGGCTCCTACGAGCAGTACTTC,CASGRKALGSYEQYF
TRBJ2-7,TRBV4-2,16,TRBD2,.,TGTGCCAGCAGCCCATCAGGACTAGCGCCTAACTACGAGCAGTACTTC,CASSPSGLAPNYEQYF
TRBJ2-1,TRBV7-2,15,.,.,TGTGCCAGCACCCCTTTACACAGCTCCTACAATGAGCAGTTCTTC,CASTPLHSSYNEQFF
TRBJ1-5,TRBV6-5,14,TRBD1,.,TGTGCCAGCAGTTTTGGACAGGGGAGGCAGCCCCAGCATTTT,CASSFGQGRQPQHF
TRBJ1-1,TRBV4-1,13,.,.,TGCGCCAGCAGCCAAGGAGTCAACACTGAAGCTTTCTTT,CASSQGVNTEAFF
TRBJ2-1,TRBV6-1,17,TRBD2,.,TGTGCCAGCAGTGGACCGGGACTAGCGGGAGTAGTAAATGAGCAGTTCTTC,CASSGPGLAGVVNEQFF
TRBJ1-6,TRBV5-1,16,.,.,TGCGCCAGCAGCCTGAACCCACAGGGTAGCAATTCACCCCTCCACTTT,CASSLNPQGSNSPLHF
TRBJ2-3,TRBV5-1,15,.,.,TGCGCCAGCAGCTTGGATGGCGGGGTCACAGATACGCAGTATTTT,CASSLDGGVTDTQYF
TRBJ1-2,TRBV4-2,17,.,.,TGTGCCAGCAGCCAAGATGCAGTCGGGGTACCCAACTATGGCTACACCTTC,CASSQDAVGVPNYGYTF
TRBJ2-7,TRBV11-2,16,.,.,TGTGCCAGCAGCGTGATGCGGGATCTTTTCTCCTACGAGCAGTACTTC,CASSVMRDLFSYEQYF
TRBJ2-2,TRBV14,15,TRBD1,once,TGTGCCAGCAGCCCCGGGACAGGCCCTACCGGGGAGCTGTTTTTT,CASSPGTGPTGELFF
TRBJ1-6,TRBV28,15,.,.,TGTGCCACCCTCTCCGGGAGCTCCTATAATTCACCCCTCCACTTT,CATLSGSSYNSPLHF
TRBJ1-1,TRBV6-1,13,.,.,TGTGCCAGCATACTTTCTTTCAGGGTTGAAGCTTTCTTT,CASILSFRVEAFF
TRBJ2-7,TRBV11-2,15,.,.,TGTGCCAGCAGCTTGAACCCAGGAAATACCTACGAGCAGTACTTC,CASSLNPGNTYEQYF
TRBJ1-4,TRBV19,15,TRBD1,.,TGTGCCAGTAGTATAAGGCCCACAGGGGCGGAAAAACTGTTTTTT,CASSIRPTGAEKLFF
TRBJ2-5,TRBV5-1,12,.,once,TGCGCCAGCAGCCATACCGCGGAGACCCAGTACTTC,CASSHTAETQYF
TRBJ2-1,TRBV2,13,TRBD1,.,TGTGCCAGCAGTTCGACAGGGTTCAATGAGCAGTTCTTC,CASSSTGFNEQFF